This T cell receptor beta chain came from a study of blood T cell repertoires in COVID-19. About the study: Whether acute or convalescent, the COVID-19 samples came from the United States, Italy and Spain. Nucleic acid was either cDNA or gDNA, and it came from T cells, B-cell-depleted T cells, or PBMCs.

Authors' analysis steps: From reference gene primer amplification, estimates of nucleated cell counts were derived. TCRdb keeps only in-frame clones here, not all; method: immunoSEQ multiplex PCR. V, J and clone size derive from that table, while D and trimming were established from the DNA sequence. The data show roughly 150,000 clones, roughly 85% seen once. The CDR3 is 16 residues long. Germline trimming cut 0 bases from V and 1 base from J; bases unmatched to any gene: 6. CDR1 and CDR2 from the germline V gene are SGDLS and YYNGEE. The chain uses TRBV9 and TRBJ1-1, with 7 bases fitting TRBD1. The receptor was isolated from a woman aged 80 or over with acute or convalescent COVID-19. Sequencing input: peripheral blood. CDR3 sequence: CASSVGVRGRNTEAFF. As DNA, the CDR3 is TGTGCCAGCAGCGTAGGGGTCAGGGGGAGGAACACTGAAGCTTTCTTT.